A single sample gave rise to the 8 T cell receptor beta chains below, sequenced in a study of CD8 T cells in ankylosing spondylitis. TCRdb reprocessed the 5' RACE reads via MiXCR and lists one record per CDR3 protein. The sample lists about 150,000 distinct CDR3 sequences, 30% to 40% seen once, with about 5.5% in the top ten. The sample comprised synovial fluid, either unsorted or a sorted T cell fraction (not recorded which). The receptors come from a male donor with ankylosing spondylitis.

The V and J genes are TRBV20-1 and TRBJ2-5, with D perhaps matching TRBD1 (5 bases). This CDR3 contains 13 residues. With 3 bases removed from V and 4 bases from J, the gap between germline ends came to 12 bases. Germline values: CDR1 DFQATT, CDR2 SNEGSKA (reference sequence). The DNA for the CDR3 is TGCAGTGCTAGGGGGCAGGTGGGAGAGACCCAGTACTTC. This codes for CSARGQVGETQYF.

This clonotype was counted between two and nine times. The gene calls are TRBV7-2 and TRBJ2-5, with D tentatively TRBD2 (6 bases). CDR1 and CDR2 (germline): SGHTA, FQGNSA. The germline V and J ends were trimmed by 1 base and 5 bases, with 17 bases remaining between them. CDR3 length equals 16 residues. The CDR3 loop reads CASSLVAGSSGETQYF. The DNA for the CDR3 is TGTGCCAGCAGCTTAGTGGCGGGATCTTCGGGGGAGACCCAGTACTTC.

This chain uses TRBV10-3 with TRBJ1-5; possible D gene TRBD1, 5 bases. The germline gives CDR1 ENHRY, CDR2 SYGVKD. The CDR3 spans 16 residues. Trimming shortened V by 3 bases and J by 3 bases, and 15 bases separated the two germline ends. The CDR3 spells CAISERGPGFNQPQHF. As DNA, the CDR3 is TGTGCCATCAGTGAAAGGGGTCCGGGGTTCAATCAGCCCCAGCATTTT.

This clonotype was observed a few times. The chain uses TRBV7-9 and TRBJ1-1; D is uncertain. In germline, CDR1 is SEHNR, CDR2 FQNEAQ (reference sequence). The CDR3 covers 15 residues. With 5 bases removed from V and 3 bases from J, the gap between germline ends came to 16 bases. The CDR3 region is CASSPALGLDTEAFF. The CDR3 DNA follows: TGTGCCAGCAGCCCCGCCCTAGGGCTGGACACTGAAGCTTTCTTT.

This rearrangement joins TRBV7-9 to TRBJ2-2; D is uncertain. Trimming stripped 7 bases from V and 2 bases from J, with 14 bases between. The CDR3 is 15 amino acids. Germline V gene lookup returns CDR1 SEHNR and CDR2 FQNEAQ (reference sequence). CDR3 in amino acids: CASTEWPENTGELFF. CDR3 in DNA: TGTGCCAGCACCGAATGGCCGGAAAACACCGGGGAGCTGTTTTTT.

The gene calls are TRBV28 and TRBJ1-5; TRBD1 might be the D (6 bases). CDR1 is MDHEN and CDR2 is SYDVKM in the germline V gene. The CDR3 sequence is 16 residues long. Trimming removed 5 bases at V and 7 bases at J, with 21 bases between. The CDR3 DNA follows: TGTGCCAGCAGTAACCCGACAGGCCGCTTGGGCCAGCCCCAGCATTTT. Its translation is CASSNPTGRLGQPQHF.

V usage is TRBV28 and J usage is TRBJ2-1, with 10 bases lining up with TRBD2. Germline CDR1 MDHEN, CDR2 SYDVKM. This CDR3 is 18 amino acids long. The trim removed 7 bases at V and 8 bases at J, leaving 20 bases unmatched. The CDR3 loop reads CASTGTPLLASGSHEQFF. Here the CDR3 DNA reads TGTGCCAGCACCGGGACTCCCTTATTAGCTAGCGGGAGCCATGAGCAGTTCTTC. Full variable domain (remainder filled in from reference TRBV28 and TRBJ2-1): DVKVTQSSRYLVKRTGEKVFLECVQDMDHENMFWYRQDPGLGLRLIYFSYDVKMKEKGDIPEGYSVSREKKERFSLILESASTNQTSMYLCASTGTPLLASGSHEQFFGPGTRLTVL.

V usage is TRBV7-2 and J usage is TRBJ2-3; 9 bases fit TRBD2. Germline trimming cut 5 bases from V and 5 bases from J; bases unmatched to any gene: 5. CDR3 length equals 14 residues. The V gene's germline CDR1 is SGHTA and CDR2 FQGNSA. The CDR3 DNA reads as TGTGCCAGCAGCCGGCGGGAGGGGAAAGATACGCAGTATTTT. Protein: CASSRREGKDTQYF. The complete variable domain, with remaining parts taken from reference TRBV7-2 and TRBJ2-3, reads GAGVSQSPSNKVTEKGKDVELRCDPISGHTALYWYRQSLGQGLEFLIYFQGNSAPDKSGLPSDRFSAERTGGSVSTLTIQRTQQEDSAVYLCASSRREGKDTQYFGPGTRLTVL.